The source of this T cell receptor beta chain is a study of OX40 agonist ivuxolimab in advanced cancers. This table comes from immunoSEQ multiplex PCR, and its TCRdb copy is limited to in-frame clones, with some not included. The sample has approximately 66,000 clones; around 89% are singletons. The sample consisted of CD4+ or CD8+ T cells sorted from blood, taken in a trial of the OX40 agonist ivuxolimab. The sequence was obtained from an adult with an advanced solid tumor such as melanoma, head and neck, liver or kidney cancer.

The CDR3 nucleotides are TGTGCCAGCAGCTTGTCTCAGGGACCCTACGAGCAGTACTTC. It translates to CASSLSQGPYEQYF. The rearrangement links TRBV11-2 to TRBJ2-7; tentatively, D is TRBD1 or TRBD2 (5 bases each). The CDR3 length is 14 residues. V was clipped by 3 bases and J by 2 bases, with 11 bases between them. In germline, CDR1 is SGHAT, CDR2 FQNNGV.